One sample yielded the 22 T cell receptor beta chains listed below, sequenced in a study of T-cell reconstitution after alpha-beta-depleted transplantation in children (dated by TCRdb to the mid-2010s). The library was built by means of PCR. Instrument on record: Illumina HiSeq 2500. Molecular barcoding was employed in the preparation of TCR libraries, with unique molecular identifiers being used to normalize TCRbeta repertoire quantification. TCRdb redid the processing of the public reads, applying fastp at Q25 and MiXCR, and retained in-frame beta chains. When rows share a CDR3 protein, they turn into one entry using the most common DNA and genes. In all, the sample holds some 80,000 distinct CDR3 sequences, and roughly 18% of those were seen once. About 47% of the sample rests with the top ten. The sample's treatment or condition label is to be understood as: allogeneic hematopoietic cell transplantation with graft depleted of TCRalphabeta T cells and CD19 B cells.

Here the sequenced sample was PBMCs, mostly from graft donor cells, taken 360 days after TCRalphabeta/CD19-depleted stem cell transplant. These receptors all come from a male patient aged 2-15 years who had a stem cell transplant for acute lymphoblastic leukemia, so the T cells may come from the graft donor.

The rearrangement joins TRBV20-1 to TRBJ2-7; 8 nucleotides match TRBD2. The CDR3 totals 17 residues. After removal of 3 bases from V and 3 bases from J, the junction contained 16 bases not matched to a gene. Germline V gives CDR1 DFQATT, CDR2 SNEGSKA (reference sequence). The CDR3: CSASRALVTREGYEQYF. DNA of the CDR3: TGCAGTGCTAGCCGGGCTTTAGTGACTCGGGAGGGCTACGAGCAGTACTTC.

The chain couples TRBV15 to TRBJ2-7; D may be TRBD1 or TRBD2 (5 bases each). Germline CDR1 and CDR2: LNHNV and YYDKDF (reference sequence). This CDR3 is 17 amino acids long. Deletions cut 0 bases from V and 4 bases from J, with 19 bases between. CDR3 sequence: CATSRDLRWETDYEQYF. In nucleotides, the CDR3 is TGTGCCACCAGCAGAGACCTGAGATGGGAGACAGATTACGAGCAGTACTTC.

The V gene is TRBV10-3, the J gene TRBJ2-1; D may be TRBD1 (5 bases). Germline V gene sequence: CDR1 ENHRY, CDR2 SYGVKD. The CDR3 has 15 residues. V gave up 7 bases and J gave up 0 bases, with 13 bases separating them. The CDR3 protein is CAITGDSPSYNEQFF. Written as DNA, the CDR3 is TGTGCCATCACCGGCGACAGTCCCTCCTACAATGAGCAGTTCTTC.

The CDR3 is CASSFLGGVEQYF. Written as DNA, the CDR3 is TGTGCCAGCAGTTTTTTGGGGGGAGTCGAGCAGTACTTC. V and J are TRBV12-3 or TRBV12-4 and TRBJ2-7; a possible D gene is TRBD2 (6 bases). V was shortened by 3 bases and J by 6 bases, with 12 bases between the two germline ends. The CDR3 totals 13 residues.

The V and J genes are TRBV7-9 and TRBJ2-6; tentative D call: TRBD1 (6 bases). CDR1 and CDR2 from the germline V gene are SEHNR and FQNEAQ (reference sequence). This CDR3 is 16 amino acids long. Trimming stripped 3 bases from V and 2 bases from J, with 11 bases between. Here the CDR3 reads CASSLGQGTGANVLTF. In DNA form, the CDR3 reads TGTGCCAGCAGCTTGGGCCAGGGGACTGGGGCCAACGTCCTGACTTTC.

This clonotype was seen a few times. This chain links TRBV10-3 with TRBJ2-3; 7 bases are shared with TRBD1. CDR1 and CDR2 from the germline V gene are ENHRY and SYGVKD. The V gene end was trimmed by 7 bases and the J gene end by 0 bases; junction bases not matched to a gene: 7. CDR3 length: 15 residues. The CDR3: CAIKSRQGSTDTQYF. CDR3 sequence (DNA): TGTGCCATCAAGTCCCGACAGGGAAGCACAGATACGCAGTATTTT.

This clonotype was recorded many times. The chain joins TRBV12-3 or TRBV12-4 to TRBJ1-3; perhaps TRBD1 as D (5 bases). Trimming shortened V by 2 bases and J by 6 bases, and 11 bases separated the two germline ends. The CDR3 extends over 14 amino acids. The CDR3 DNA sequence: TGTGCCAGCAGTTTAAATGGGGGTCTAAACACCATATATTTT. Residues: CASSLNGGLNTIYF.

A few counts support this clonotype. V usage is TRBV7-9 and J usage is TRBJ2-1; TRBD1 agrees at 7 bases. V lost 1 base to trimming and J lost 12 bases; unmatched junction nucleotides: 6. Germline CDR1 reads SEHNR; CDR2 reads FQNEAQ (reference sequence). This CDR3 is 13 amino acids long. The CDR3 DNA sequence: TGTGCCAGCAGCTTAGATCTCAGGGACAGGCAGTTCTTC. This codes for CASSLDLRDRQFF.

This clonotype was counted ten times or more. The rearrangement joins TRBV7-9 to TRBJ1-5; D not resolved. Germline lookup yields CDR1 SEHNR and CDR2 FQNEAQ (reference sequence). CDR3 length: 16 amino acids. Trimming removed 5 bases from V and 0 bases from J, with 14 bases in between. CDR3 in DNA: TGTGCCAGCAGCCCCGGAGGGTTTTATAGCAATCAGCCCCAGCATTTT. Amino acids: CASSPGGFYSNQPQHF. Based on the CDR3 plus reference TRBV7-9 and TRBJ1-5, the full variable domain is DTGVSQNPRHKITKRGQNVTFRCDPISEHNRLYWYRQTLGQGPEFLTYFQNEAQLEKSRLLSDRFSAERPKGSFSTLEIQRTEQGDSAMYLCASSPGGFYSNQPQHFGDGTRLSIL.

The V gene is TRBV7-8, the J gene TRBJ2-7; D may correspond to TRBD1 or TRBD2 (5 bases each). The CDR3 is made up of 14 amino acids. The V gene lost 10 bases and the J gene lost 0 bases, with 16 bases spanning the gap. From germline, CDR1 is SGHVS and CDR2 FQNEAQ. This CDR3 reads CATLKPGSSYEQYF. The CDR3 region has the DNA TGTGCCACCCTAAAGCCAGGGAGCTCCTACGAGCAGTACTTC.

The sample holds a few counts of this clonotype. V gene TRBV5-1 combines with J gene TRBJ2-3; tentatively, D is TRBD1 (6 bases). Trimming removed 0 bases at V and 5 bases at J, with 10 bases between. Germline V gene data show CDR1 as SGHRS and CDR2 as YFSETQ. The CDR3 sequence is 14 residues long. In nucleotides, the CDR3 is TGCGCCAGCAGCTTGGAGACAGGAAAAGATACGCAGTATTTT. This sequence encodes CASSLETGKDTQYF.

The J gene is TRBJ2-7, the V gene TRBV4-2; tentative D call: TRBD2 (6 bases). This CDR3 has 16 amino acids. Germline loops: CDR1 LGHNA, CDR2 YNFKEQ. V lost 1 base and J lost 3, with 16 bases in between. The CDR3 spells CASSQGEWGGRYEQYF. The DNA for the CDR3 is TGTGCCAGCAGCCAAGGTGAATGGGGAGGTCGCTACGAGCAGTACTTC.

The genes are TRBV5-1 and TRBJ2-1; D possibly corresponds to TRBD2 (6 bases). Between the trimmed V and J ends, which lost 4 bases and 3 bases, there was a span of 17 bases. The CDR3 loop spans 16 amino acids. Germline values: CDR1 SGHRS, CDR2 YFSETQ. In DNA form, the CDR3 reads TGCGCCAGCAGCCACTATAGCGGAACCCTCTACAATGAGCAGTTCTTC. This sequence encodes CASSHYSGTLYNEQFF.

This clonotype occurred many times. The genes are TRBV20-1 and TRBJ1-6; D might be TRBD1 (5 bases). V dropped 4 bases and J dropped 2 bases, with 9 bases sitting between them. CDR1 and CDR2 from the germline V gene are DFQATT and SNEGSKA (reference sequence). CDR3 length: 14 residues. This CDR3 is CSATGTTYNSPLHF. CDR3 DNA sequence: TGCAGTGCTACCGGGACCACCTATAATTCACCCCTCCACTTT.

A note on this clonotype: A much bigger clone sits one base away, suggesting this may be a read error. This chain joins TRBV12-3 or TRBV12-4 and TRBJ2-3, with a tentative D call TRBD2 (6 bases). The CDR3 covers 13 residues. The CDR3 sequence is CASSTLAPDTEYF. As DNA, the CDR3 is TGTGCCAGCAGTACCCTAGCGCCAGATACGGAGTATTTT.

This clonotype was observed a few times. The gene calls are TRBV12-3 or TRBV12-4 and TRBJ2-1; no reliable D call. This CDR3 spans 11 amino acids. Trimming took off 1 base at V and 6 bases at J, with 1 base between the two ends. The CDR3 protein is CASSLGNEQFF. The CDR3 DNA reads TGTGCCAGCAGTTTAGGCAATGAGCAGTTCTTC.

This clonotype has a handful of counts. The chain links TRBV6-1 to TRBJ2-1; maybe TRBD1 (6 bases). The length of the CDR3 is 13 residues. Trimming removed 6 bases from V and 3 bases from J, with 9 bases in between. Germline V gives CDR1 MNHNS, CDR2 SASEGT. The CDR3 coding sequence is TGTGCCAGCAGGATAGGGGGCTACAATGAGCAGTTCTTC. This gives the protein CASRIGGYNEQFF.

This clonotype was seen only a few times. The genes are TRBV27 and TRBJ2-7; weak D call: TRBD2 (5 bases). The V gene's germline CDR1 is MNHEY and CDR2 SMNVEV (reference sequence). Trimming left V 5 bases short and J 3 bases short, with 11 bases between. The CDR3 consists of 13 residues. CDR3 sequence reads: CASSQGLYYEQYF. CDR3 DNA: TGTGCCAGCAGTCAAGGACTGTACTACGAGCAGTACTTC.

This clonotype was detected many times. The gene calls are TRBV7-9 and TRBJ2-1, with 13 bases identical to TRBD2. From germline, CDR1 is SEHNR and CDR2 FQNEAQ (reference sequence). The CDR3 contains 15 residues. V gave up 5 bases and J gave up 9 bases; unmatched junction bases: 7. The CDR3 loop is CASSPTSGRATEQFF. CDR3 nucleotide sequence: TGTGCCAGCAGCCCTACTAGCGGGAGGGCCACTGAGCAGTTCTTC.

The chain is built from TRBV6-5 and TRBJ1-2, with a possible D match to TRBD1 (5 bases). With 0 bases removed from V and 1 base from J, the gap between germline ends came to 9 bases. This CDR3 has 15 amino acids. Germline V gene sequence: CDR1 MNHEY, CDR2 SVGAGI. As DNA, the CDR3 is TGTGCCAGCAGTTACTCCGGGGGACTTAACTATGGCTACACCTTC. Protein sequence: CASSYSGGLNYGYTF.

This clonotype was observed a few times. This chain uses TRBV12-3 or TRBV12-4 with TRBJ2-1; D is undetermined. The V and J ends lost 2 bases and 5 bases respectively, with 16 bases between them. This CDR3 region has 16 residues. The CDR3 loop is CASSLMSGTGDNEQFF. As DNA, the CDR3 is TGTGCCAGCAGTTTAATGTCGGGTACCGGAGACAATGAGCAGTTCTTC.

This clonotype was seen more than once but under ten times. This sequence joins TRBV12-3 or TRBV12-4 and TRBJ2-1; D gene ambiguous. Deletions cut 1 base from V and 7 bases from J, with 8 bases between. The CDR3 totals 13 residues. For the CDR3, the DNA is TGTGCCAGCAGTTTAGGGCTTCCGAATGAGCAGTTCTTC. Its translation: CASSLGLPNEQFF.